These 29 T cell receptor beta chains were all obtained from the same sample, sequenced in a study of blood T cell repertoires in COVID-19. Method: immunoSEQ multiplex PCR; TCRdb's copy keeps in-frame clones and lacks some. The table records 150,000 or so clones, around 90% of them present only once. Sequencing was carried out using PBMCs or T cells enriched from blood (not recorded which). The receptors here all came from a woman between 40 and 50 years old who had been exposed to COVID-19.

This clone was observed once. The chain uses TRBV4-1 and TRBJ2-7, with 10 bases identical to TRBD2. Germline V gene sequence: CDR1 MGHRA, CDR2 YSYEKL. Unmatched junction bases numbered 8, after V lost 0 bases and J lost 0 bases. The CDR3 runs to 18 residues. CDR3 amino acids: CASSQDLGLAGVSYEQYF. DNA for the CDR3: TGCGCCAGCAGCCAAGATCTCGGGCTAGCGGGGGTCTCCTACGAGCAGTACTTC.

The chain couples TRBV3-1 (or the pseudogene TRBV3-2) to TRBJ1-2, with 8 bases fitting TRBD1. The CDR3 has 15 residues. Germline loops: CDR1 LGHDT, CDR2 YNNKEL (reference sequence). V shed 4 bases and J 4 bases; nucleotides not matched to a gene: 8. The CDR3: CASSPSWTGSYGYTF. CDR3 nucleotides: TGTGCCAGCAGCCCCTCGTGGACAGGGAGCTATGGCTACACCTTC.

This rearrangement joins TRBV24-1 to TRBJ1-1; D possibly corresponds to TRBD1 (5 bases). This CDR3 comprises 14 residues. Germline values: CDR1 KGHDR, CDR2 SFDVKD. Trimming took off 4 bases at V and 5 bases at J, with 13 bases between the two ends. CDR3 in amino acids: CATSESDRRTEAFF. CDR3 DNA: TGTGCCACCAGTGAGTCCGACAGACGAACTGAAGCTTTCTTT.

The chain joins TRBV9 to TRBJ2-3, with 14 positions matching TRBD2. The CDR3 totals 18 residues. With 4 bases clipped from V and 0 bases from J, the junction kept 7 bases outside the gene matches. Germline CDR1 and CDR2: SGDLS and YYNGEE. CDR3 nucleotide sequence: TGTGCCAGCAGCTCGGGACTAGCGGGGGCAACTAGCACAGATACGCAGTATTTT. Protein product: CASSSGLAGATSTDTQYF.

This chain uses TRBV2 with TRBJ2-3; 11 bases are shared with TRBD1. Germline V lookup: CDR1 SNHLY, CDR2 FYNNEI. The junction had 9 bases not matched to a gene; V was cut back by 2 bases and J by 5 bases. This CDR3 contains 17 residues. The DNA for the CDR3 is TGTGCCAGCAGTGAACCGTTCGGGACAGGGGGTCGAGATACGCAGTATTTT. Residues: CASSEPFGTGGRDTQYF.

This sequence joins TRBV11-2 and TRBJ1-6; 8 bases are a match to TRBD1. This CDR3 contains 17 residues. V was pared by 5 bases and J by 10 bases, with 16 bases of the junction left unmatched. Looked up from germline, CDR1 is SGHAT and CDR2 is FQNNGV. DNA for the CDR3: TGTGCCAGCAGCCGATACTTGGGACAGGCGGATGAGTCACCCCTCCACTTT. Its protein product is CASSRYLGQADESPLHF.

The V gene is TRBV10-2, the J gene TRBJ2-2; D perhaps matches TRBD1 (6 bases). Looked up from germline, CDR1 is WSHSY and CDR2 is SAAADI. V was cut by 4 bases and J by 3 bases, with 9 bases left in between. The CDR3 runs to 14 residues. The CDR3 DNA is TGCGCCAGCAGTGGAACAGGGTACACCGGGGAGCTGTTTTTT. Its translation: CASSGTGYTGELFF.

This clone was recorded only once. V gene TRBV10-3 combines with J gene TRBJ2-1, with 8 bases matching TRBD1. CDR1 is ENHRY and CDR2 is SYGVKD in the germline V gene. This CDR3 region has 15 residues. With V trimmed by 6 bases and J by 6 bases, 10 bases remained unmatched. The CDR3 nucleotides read TGTGCCATCAGAATGACAGGGGAACTTGCCAATGAGCAGTTCTTC. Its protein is CAIRMTGELANEQFF.

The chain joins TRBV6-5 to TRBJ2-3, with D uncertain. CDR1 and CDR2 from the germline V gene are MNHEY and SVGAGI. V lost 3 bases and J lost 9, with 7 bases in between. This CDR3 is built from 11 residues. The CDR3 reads CASSYGETQYF. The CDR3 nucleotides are TGTGCCAGCAGTTATGGAGAAACGCAGTATTTT.

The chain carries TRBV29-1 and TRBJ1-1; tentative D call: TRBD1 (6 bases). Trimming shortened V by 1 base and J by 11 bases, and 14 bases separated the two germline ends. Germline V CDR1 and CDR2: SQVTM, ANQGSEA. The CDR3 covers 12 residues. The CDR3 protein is CSVEGHRAGAFF. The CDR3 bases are TGCAGCGTTGAAGGACACAGGGCTGGGGCTTTCTTT.

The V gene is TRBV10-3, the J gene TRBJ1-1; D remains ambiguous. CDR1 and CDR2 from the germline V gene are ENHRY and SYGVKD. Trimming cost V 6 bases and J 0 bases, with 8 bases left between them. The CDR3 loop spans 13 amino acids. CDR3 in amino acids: CAISDYMNTEAFF. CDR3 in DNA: TGTGCCATCAGCGATTACATGAACACTGAAGCTTTCTTT.

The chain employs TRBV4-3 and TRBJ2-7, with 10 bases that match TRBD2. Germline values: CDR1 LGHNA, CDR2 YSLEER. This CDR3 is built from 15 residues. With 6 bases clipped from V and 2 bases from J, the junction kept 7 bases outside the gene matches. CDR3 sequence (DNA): TGCGCCAGCAGGCCCGGACTAGCGGATACCTACGAGCAGTACTTC. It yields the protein CASRPGLADTYEQYF.

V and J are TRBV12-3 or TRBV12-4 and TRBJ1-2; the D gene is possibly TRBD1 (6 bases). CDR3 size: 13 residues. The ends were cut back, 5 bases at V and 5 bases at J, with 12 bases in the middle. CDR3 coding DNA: TGTGCCAGCAGTACAGGGTTGGGGTATGGCTACACCTTC. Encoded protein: CASSTGLGYGYTF.

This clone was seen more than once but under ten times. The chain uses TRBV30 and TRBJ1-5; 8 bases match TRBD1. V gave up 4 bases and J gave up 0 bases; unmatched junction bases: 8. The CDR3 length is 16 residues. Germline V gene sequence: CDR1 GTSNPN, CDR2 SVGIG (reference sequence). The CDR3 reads CAWTGGAEYSNQPQHF. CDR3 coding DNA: TGTGCCTGGACAGGGGGCGCGGAATATAGCAATCAGCCCCAGCATTTT. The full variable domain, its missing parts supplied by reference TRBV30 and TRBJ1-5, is SQTIHQWPATLVQPVGSPLSLECTVEGTSNPNLYWYRQAAGRGLQLLFYSVGIGQISSEVPQNLSASRPQDRQFILSSKKLLLSDSGFYLCAWTGGAEYSNQPQHFGDGTRLSIL.

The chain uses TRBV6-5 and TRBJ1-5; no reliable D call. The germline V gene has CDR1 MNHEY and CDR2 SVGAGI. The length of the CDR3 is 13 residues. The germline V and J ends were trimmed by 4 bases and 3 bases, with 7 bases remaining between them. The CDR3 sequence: CASSSSVNQPQHF. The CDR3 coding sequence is TGTGCCAGCAGTTCAAGCGTCAATCAGCCCCAGCATTTT.

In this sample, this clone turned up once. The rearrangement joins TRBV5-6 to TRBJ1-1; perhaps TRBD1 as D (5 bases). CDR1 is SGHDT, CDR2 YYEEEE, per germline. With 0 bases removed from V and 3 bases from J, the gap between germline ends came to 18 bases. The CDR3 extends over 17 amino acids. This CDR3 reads CASSLATSGPRDTEAFF. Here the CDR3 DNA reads TGTGCCAGCAGCTTGGCCACGTCAGGGCCAAGGGACACTGAAGCTTTCTTT.

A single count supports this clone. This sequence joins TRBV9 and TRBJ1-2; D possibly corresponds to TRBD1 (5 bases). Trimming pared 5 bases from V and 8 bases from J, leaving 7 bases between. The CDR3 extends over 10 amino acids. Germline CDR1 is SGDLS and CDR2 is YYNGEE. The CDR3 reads CASRGAGYTF. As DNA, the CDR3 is TGTGCCAGCAGAGGGGCGGGCTACACCTTC. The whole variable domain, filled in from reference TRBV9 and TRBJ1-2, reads DSGVTQTPKHLITATGQRVTLRCSPRSGDLSVYWYQQSLDQGLQFLIQYYNGEERAKGNILERFSAQQFPDLHSELNLSSLELGDSALYFCASRGAGYTFGSGTRLTVV.

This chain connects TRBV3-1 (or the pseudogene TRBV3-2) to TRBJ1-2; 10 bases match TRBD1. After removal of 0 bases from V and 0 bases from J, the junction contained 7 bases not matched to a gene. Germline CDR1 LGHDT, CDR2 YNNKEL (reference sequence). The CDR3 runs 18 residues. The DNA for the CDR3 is TGTGCCAGCAGCCAAGATTCGGACAGGGGGGCCGCTAACTATGGCTACACCTTC. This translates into CASSQDSDRGAANYGYTF.

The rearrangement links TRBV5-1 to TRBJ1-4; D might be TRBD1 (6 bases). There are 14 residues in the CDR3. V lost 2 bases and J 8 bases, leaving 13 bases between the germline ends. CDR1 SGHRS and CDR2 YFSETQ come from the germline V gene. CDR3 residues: CASSFGQQGEKLFF. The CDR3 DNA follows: TGCGCCAGCAGCTTTGGACAGCAAGGGGAAAAACTGTTTTTT.

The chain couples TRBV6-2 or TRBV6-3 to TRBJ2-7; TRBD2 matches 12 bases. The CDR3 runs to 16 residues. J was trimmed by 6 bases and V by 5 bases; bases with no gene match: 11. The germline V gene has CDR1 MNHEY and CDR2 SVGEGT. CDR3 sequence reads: CASSARGLAGFGEQYF. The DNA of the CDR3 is TGTGCCAGCAGTGCTAGAGGACTAGCGGGGTTCGGCGAGCAGTACTTC.

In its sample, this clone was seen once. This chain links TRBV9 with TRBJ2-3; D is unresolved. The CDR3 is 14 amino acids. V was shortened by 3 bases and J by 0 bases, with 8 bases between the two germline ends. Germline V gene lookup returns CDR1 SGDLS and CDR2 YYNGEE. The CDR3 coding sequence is TGTGCCAGCAGCGGCCACGGTAGCACAGATACGCAGTATTTT. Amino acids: CASSGHGSTDTQYF. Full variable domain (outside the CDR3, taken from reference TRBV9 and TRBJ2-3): DSGVTQTPKHLITATGQRVTLRCSPRSGDLSVYWYQQSLDQGLQFLIQYYNGEERAKGNILERFSAQQFPDLHSELNLSSLELGDSALYFCASSGHGSTDTQYFGPGTRLTVL.

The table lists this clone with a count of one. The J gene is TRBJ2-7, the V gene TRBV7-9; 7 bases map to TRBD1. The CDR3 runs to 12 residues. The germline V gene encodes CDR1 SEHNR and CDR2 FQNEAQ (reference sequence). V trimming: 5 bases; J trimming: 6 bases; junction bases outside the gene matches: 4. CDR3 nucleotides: TGTGCCAGCAGCCTCCCAGGGGGCGAGCAGTACTTC. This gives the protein CASSLPGGEQYF.

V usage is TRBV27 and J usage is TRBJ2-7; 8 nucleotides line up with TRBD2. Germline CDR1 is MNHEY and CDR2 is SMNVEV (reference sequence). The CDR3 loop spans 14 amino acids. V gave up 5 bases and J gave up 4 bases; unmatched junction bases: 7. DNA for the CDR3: TGTGCCAGCAGTAGAGCGGGAGTTGGGTACGAGCAGTACTTC. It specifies CASSRAGVGYEQYF.

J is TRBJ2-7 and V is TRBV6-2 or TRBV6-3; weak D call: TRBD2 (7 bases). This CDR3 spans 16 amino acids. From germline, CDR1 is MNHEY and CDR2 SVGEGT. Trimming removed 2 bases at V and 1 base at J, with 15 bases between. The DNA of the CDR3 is TGTGCCAGCAGTTACATGGCGGGGGCTCGATCCTACGAGCAGTACTTC. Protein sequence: CASSYMAGARSYEQYF.

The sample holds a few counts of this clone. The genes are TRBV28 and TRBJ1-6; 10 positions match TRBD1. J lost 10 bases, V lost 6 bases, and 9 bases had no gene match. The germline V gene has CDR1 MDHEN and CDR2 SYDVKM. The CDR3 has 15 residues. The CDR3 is CASSFWTGGESPLHF. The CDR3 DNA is TGTGCCAGCAGCTTCTGGACAGGGGGAGAATCACCCCTCCACTTT. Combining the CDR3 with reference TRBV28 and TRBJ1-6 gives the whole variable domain DVKVTQSSRYLVKRTGEKVFLECVQDMDHENMFWYRQDPGLGLRLIYFSYDVKMKEKGDIPEGYSVSREKKERFSLILESASTNQTSMYLCASSFWTGGESPLHFGNGTRLTVT.

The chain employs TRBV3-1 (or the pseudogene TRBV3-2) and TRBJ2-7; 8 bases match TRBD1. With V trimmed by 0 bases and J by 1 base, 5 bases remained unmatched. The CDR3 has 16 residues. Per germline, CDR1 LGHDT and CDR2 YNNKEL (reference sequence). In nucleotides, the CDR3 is TGTGCCAGCAGCCAAGATCTGCAGGGGGCATCCTACGAGCAGTACTTC. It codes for CASSQDLQGASYEQYF.

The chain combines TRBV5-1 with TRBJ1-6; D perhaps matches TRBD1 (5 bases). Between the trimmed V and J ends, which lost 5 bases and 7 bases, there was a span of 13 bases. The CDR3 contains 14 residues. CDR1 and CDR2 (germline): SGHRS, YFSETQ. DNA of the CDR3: TGCGCCAGCAGACCGGAGACAGTAAATTCACCCCTCCACTTT. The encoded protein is CASRPETVNSPLHF.

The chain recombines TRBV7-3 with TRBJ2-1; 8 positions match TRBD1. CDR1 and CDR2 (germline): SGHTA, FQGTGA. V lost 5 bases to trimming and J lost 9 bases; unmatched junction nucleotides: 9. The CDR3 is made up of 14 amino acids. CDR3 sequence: CASSRGQGLGEQFF. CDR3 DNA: TGTGCCAGCAGCCGAGGACAGGGTTTGGGTGAGCAGTTCTTC.

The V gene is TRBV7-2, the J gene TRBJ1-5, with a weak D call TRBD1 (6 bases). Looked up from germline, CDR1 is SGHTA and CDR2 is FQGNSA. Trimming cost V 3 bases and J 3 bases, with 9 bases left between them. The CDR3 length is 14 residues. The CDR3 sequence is CASSFDRNNQPQHF. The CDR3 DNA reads TGTGCCAGCAGCTTTGACAGGAACAATCAGCCCCAGCATTTT.